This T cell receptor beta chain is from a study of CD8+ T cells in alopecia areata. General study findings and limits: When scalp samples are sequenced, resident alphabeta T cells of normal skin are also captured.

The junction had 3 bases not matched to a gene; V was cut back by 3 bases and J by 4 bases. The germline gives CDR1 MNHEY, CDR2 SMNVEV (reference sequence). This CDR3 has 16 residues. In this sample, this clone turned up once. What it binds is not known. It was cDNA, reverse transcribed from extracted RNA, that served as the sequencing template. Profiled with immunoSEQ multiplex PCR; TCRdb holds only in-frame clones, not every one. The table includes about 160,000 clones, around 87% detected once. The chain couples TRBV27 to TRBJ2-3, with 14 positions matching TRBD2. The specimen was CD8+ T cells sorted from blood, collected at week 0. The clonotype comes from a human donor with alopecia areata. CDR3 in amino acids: CASSLLTSGGADTQYF. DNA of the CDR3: TGTGCCAGCAGTTTGTTGACTAGCGGGGGGGCAGATACGCAGTATTTT.